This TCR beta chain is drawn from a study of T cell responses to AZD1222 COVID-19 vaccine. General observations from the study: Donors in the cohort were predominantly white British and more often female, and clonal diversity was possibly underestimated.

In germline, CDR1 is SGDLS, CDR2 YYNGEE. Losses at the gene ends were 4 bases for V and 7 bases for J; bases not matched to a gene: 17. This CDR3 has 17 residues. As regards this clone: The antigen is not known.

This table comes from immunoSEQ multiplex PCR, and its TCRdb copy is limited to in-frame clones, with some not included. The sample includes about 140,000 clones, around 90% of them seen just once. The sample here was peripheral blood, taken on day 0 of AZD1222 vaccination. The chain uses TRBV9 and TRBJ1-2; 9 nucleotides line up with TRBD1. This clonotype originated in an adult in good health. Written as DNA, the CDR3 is TGTGCCAGCAGCTCTTCCCCGGCAGGGGACAGGGACGTTGGCTACACCTTC. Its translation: CASSSSPAGDRDVGYTF.